This T cell receptor (beta chain) was captured by sequencing in a study of blood T cell repertoires in COVID-19 (dated by TCRdb to the early 2020s). Regarding the complete study: The collaborator samples originated in the United States, Italy and Spain and spanned the acute and convalescent phases of COVID-19. A freely available public database, intended as a resource for researchers studying the immune response to SARS-CoV-2, is where the repertoires were released. The prospective study material was composed of cDNA or gDNA derived from T cells, B-cell-depleted T cells, or PBMCs. Where available, HLA class I and class II types were taken from metadata supplied by the sample provider and were not determined by assay-based typing. The samples were drawn from two sources: the first 160 participants of the ongoing ImmuneRACE study, and 1,200 or so subjects contributed by 6 global collaborators. The dataset comprised deeply sampled blood TCRbeta repertoires from subjects exposed to, actively infected with, or recovered from COVID-19. Sample metadata almost always included a de-identified subject ID, COVID-19 status, age in years and sex. Points the paper makes about the study in general: Clinical and demographic metadata were provided uncurated, with the amount varying by source and participant.

Whole blood was collected in K2EDTA tubes by collaborating institutions according to the institutions' own protocols. Collaborator samples were shipped for TCRbeta analysis as frozen whole blood, isolated PBMCs, or DNA extracted from either sample type. The germline V gene sets CDR1 to SGDLS and CDR2 to YYNGEE. V is reduced by 2 bases and J by 4 bases, leaving a spacing of 18 bases between them. The CDR3 spans 17 residues, from the cysteine through the phenylalanine. Kept here is only the CDR3 DNA, which spans 51 bases and is read in frame from base 1. With respect to this clone: What this receptor recognizes is not known. No qualities accompany the bases; no much larger clone lies one base away.

TCRbeta CDR3 regions were amplified from genomic DNA using the immunoSEQ Assay, a bias-controlled multiplex PCR. The study's processing was this. The number of nucleated cells in each sample was estimated by amplification of reference gene primers within the assay. To quantify the absolute abundance of each unique TCRbeta CDR3 rearrangement, sequence reads were collapsed and filtered. For each sample, productive Simpson clonality was calculated as the square root of Simpson's diversity index across productive rearrangements. Imported from immuneACCESS, the table was reduced by TCRdb to in-frame sequences with V and J called. These copies leave out some clones; in studies compared against another copy, an unresolved V gene accounts for under half, and the cause of the remainder is not known. Clonal size and the V and J genes are those of that table, whereas D and trimming came from the DNA. In this sample the table shows approximately 70,000 clones, under 95% of which occur a single time. 4.8% of the sample is taken by the ten largest.

The chain was built from TRBV9 and TRBJ2-2; TRBD2 is a weak D gene call, 6 bases matching. This TCR came from a woman aged 60-70 years with active COVID-19. Input material: peripheral blood. The CDR3: CASSVSPEFGGTGELFF. The DNA is as follows: TGTGCCAGCAGCGTGTCGCCAGAGTTCGGGGGCACCGGGGAGCTGTTTTTT. Reference TRBV9 and TRBJ2-2 genes cover what lies past the CDR3, so the full variable domain is DSGVTQTPKHLITATGQRVTLRCSPRSGDLSVYWYQQSLDQGLQFLIQYYNGEERAKGNILERFSAQQFPDLHSELNLSSLELGDSALYFCASSVSPEFGGTGELFFGEGSRLTVL.